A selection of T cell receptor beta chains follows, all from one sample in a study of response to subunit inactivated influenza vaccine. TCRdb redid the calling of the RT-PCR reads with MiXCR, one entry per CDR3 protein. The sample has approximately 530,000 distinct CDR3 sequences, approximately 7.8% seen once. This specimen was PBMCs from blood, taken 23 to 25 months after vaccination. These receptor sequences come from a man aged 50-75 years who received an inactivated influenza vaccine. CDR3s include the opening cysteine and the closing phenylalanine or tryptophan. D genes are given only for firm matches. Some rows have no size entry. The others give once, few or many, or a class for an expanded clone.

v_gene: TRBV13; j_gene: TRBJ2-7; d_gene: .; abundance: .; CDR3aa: CASSLTMDRNYEQYF; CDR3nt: TGTGCCAGCAGCTTAACCATGGACAGAAATTACGAGCAGTACTTC
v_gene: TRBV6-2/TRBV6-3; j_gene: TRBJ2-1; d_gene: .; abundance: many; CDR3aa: CASSYPLGLVSYNEQFF; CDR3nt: TGTGCCAGCAGTTACCCTCTAGGACTTGTCTCCTACAATGAGCAGTTCTTC
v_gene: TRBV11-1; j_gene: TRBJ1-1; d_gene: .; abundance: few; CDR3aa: CASSLFGGLKIENTEAFF; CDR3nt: TGTGCCAGCAGCTTATTCGGGGGTTTAAAGATTGAGAACACTGAAGCTTTCTTT
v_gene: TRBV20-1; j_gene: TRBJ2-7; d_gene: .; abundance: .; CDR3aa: CSASLGREQYF; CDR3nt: TGCAGTGCTTCTTTAGGGCGGGAGCAGTACTTC
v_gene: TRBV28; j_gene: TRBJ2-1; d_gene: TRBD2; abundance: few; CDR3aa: CASRRLTSGGYNEQFF; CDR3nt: TGTGCCAGCAGACGACTCACTAGCGGAGGATACAATGAGCAGTTCTTC
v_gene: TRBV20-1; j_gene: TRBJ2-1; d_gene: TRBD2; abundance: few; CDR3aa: CSADFSGGSFYNEQFF; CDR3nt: TGCAGTGCTGATTTTAGCGGGGGCAGTTTCTACAATGAGCAGTTCTTC
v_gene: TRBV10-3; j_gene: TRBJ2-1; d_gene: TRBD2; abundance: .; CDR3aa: CAISGGLNYNEQFF; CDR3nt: TGTGCCATCAGTGGGGGACTAAACTACAATGAGCAGTTCTTC
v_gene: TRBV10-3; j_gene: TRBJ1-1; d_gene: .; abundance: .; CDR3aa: CAISSEARITEAFF; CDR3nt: TGTGCCATCAGTTCCGAGGCGAGAATCACTGAAGCTTTCTTT
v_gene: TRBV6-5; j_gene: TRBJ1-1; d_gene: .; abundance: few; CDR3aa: CASSFTLQGNTEAFF; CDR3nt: TGTGCCAGCAGTTTCACCTTACAGGGTAACACTGAAGCTTTCTTT
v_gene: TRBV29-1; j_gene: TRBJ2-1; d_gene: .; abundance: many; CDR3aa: CSVGAGIGANEQFF; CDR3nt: TGCAGCGTGGGGGCGGGGATCGGGGCCAATGAGCAGTTCTTC
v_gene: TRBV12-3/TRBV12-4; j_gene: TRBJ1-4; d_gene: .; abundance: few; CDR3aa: CASSSTLFWGPTNEKLFF; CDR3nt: TGTGCCAGCAGTTCAACCTTGTTTTGGGGGCCAACTAATGAAAAACTGTTTTTT
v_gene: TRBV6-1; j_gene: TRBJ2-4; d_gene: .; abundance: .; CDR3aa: CASSEDGLLWGKNIQYF; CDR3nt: TGTGCCAGCAGTGAAGATGGCTTGTTGTGGGGCAAAAACATTCAGTACTTC
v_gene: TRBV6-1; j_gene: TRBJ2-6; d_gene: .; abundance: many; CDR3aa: CASSRSGANVLTF; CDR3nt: TGTGCCAGCAGTCGCTCTGGGGCCAACGTCCTGACTTTC
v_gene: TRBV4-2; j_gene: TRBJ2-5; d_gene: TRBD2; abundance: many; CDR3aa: CASSQGLAGGLQETQYF; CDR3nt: TGTGCCAGCAGCCAGGGACTAGCGGGAGGATTGCAAGAGACCCAGTACTTC
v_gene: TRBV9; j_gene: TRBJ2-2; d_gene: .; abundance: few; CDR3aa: CASSHGGTGELFF; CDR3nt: TGTGCCAGCAGCCACGGAGGCACCGGGGAGCTGTTTTTT
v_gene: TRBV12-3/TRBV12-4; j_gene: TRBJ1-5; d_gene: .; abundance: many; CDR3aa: CASSLGGEQPQHF; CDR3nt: TGTGCCAGCAGTTTAGGAGGGGAACAGCCCCAGCATTTT
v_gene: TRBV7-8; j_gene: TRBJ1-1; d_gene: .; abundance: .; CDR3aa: CASSPLVTNTEAFF; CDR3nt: TGTGCCAGCAGCCCCCTGGTTACGAACACTGAAGCTTTCTTT
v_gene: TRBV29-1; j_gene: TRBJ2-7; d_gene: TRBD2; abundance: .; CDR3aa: CSVGLAGVNEQYF; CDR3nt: TGCAGCGTTGGACTAGCGGGAGTAAATGAGCAGTACTTC
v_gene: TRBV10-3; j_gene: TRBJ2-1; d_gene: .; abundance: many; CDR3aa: CAISEKRREQFF; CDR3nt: TGTGCCATCAGTGAGAAGAGGAGGGAGCAGTTCTTC
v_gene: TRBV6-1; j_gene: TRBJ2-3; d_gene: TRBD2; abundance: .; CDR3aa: CASSLYFSGSSTDTQYF; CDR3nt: TGTGCCAGCAGCCTCTATTTTAGCGGGTCTAGCACAGATACGCAGTATTTT
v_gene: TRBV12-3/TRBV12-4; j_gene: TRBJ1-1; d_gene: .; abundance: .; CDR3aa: CASSLQGLIGAFF; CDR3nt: TGTGCCAGCAGTTTACAGGGCCTAATCGGAGCTTTCTTT
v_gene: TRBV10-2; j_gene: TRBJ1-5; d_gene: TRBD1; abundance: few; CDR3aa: CASRETGRNNQPQHF; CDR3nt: TGCGCCAGCAGAGAGACAGGGCGCAACAATCAGCCCCAGCATTTT
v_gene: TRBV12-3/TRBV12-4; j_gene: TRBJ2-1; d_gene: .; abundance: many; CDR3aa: CASSKGLRNEQFF; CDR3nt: TGTGCCAGCAGTAAGGGACTTCGAAATGAGCAGTTCTTC
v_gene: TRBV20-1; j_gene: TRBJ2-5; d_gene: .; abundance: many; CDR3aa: CSARGGGRETQYF; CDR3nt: TGCAGTGCTCGAGGGGGGGGCCGTGAGACCCAGTACTTC
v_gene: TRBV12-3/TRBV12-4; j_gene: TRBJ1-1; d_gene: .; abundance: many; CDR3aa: CASSLGWSTEAFF; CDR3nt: TGTGCCAGCAGTTTAGGGTGGAGCACTGAAGCTTTCTTT
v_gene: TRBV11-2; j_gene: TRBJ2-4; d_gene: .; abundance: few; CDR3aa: CASSLRVAKNIQYF; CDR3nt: TGTGCCAGCAGCTTAAGGGTAGCCAAAAACATTCAGTACTTC
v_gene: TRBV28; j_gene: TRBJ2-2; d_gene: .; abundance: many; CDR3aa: CASSFFTTGGELFF; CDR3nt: TGTGCCAGCAGTTTTTTTACGACCGGCGGGGAGCTGTTTTTT
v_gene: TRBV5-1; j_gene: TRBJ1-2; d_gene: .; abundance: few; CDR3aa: CASSAHSGDYTF; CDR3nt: TGCGCCAGCAGCGCTCATTCAGGGGACTACACCTTC
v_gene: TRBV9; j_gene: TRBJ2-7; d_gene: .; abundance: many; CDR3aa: CASSVATGYYEQYF; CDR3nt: TGTGCCAGCAGCGTAGCTACAGGCTACTACGAGCAGTACTTC
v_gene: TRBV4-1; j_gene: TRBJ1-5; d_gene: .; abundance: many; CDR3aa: CASSQDRRLKTRVYSNQPQHF; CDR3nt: TGCGCCAGCAGCCAAGATAGGCGGTTGAAAACTCGGGTCTATAGCAATCAGCCCCAGCATTTT
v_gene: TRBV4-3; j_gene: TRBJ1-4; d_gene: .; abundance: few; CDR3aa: CASSHRTRAVEKATNEKLFF; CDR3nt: TGCGCCAGCAGCCATAGGACCCGGGCAGTCGAGAAAGCAACTAATGAAAAACTGTTTTTT